This T cell receptor (beta chain) came from a study of blood T cells in healthy people across ages. Germline CDR1 is ENHRY and CDR2 is SYGVKD. V lost 2 bases and J lost 7, with 15 bases in between. The CDR3 contains 15 residues. Together with a sample-barcoded 5' primer, a J-beta primer mix was included in a second PCR lasting about 6 to 11 cycles. Each CDR3 protein is one row after TCRdb ran MiXCR on the 5' RACE reads. The sample holds roughly 560,000 distinct CDR3 sequences, around 24% seen once. This clonotype was seen only a few times. Its target is not known. Broader study findings: TCR beta diversity correlated strongly with naive T cell percentage.

The same data also went into a second study, on T cells of mothers and their children. As that report states: Donation was provided by three healthy Caucasian mothers along with their six children. A second PCR was performed with the M1S primer. This primer added sample barcodes and 2-4 random nucleotides. Slightly higher, non-significant overlap characterized related mother-child pairs relative to unrelated pairs.

The rearrangement joins TRBV10-3 to TRBJ2-4; unclear D gene. The specimen sequenced was blood. The clonotype originates from a boy aged 10-17 years in good health. In DNA, the CDR3 is TGTGCCATCAGTGAGGGGTCTTTAGCCAGGAACATTCAGTACTTC. Translation: CAISEGSLARNIQYF.